These T cell receptor beta chains were read from a single sample in a study of blood T cells in healthy people across ages. TCRdb recomputed calls from the 5' RACE reads with MiXCR, one row per CDR3 protein. The repertoire has about a million distinct CDR3 sequences, around 54% of them found once; the top ten carry about a fifth. The sequencing input was blood. The receptors were sampled from a woman in her sixties or seventies in good health. Each CDR3 is given with its conserved first and last residue. D genes are given only for firm matches. Clone size is not always given. Where it is, it says once, few, many or a class for expanded clones.

v_gene	d_gene	j_gene	abundance	CDR3nt	CDR3aa
TRBV28	NA	TRBJ2-7	NA	TGTGCCGGGGCGACGGTCTCTGGCGAGCAGTACTTC	CAGATVSGEQYF
TRBV29-1	TRBD2	TRBJ2-7	many	TGCAGCGTTGTGACTAGCGGGACCTCCTACGAGCAGTACTTC	CSVVTSGTSYEQYF
TRBV7-3	NA	TRBJ2-5	few	TGTGCCAGCAGCTTAATGAGCGGCCAAGAGACCCAGTACTTC	CASSLMSGQETQYF
TRBV20-1	NA	TRBJ2-1	few	TGCAGTGCAGCGGAAGGTTACAATGAGCAGTTCTTC	CSAAEGYNEQFF
TRBV28	NA	TRBJ2-1	NA	TGTGCCAGCAGCCCAAGTGGAGGGGCCGTACATGAGCAGTTCTTC	CASSPSGGAVHEQFF
TRBV25-1	NA	TRBJ1-4	NA	TGTGCCAGCAGTGAATTACGGGCTGGGGTTCTTAATGAAAAACTGTTTTTT	CASSELRAGVLNEKLFF
TRBV4-1	NA	TRBJ2-7	few	TGCGCCAGCAGCCAAGATCCGGCAATATACGAGCAGTACTTC	CASSQDPAIYEQYF
TRBV20-1	NA	TRBJ2-7	few	TGCAGTGCTAGTAGTTCCCAGGGCCCCTACGAGCAGTACTTC	CSASSSQGPYEQYF
TRBV20-1	NA	TRBJ2-7	NA	TGCAGTGGAGAACAGGGAATGGACCGGGAGCAGTACTTC	CSGEQGMDREQYF
TRBV29-1	NA	TRBJ2-7	NA	TGCAGCGCGAATCGGGACGGCTACGAGCAGTACTTC	CSANRDGYEQYF
TRBV4-2	NA	TRBJ2-3	NA	TGTGCCAGCAGCCAAGGGATCGGGGGCTCCAGCACAGATACGCAGTATTTT	CASSQGIGGSSTDTQYF
TRBV7-3	NA	TRBJ2-7	NA	TGTGCCAGCAGCCCCTTTTACGAGCAGTACTTC	CASSPFYEQYF
TRBV12-3/TRBV12-4	NA	TRBJ2-7	few	TGTGCCAGCAGTTTAAAGACATCGAATCGGTACTTC	CASSLKTSNRYF
TRBV7-2	TRBD1	TRBJ2-7	once	TGTGCCAGCAGCTTAGGGCCGGGACAGTCCTACGAGCAGTACTTC	CASSLGPGQSYEQYF
TRBV20-1	NA	TRBJ1-6	few	TGCAGTGCTAGAGTGGTGTCAGGACGCTCACCCCTCCACTTT	CSARVVSGRSPLHF
TRBV28	NA	TRBJ2-3	NA	TGTGCCAGCGAGGGGGTGAGCACAGACACGCAGTATTTT	CASEGVSTDTQYF
TRBV29-1	NA	TRBJ2-7	few	TGCAGCGCCTATACTGCCCCAGGGGACCCACCTACAGAGCAGTACTTC	CSAYTAPGDPPTEQYF
TRBV7-2	TRBD1	TRBJ2-6	many	TGTGCCAGCAGCTACAGACAGGGTGCAGGGGCCAACGTCCTGACTTTC	CASSYRQGAGANVLTF
TRBV5-1	NA	TRBJ1-4	once	TGCGCCAGCAGCTCCCCGGGCCTGGGGGGCAAGGCCGAACGTGAAAAACTGTTTTTT	CASSSPGLGGKAEREKLFF
TRBV6-4	NA	TRBJ1-5	few	TGTGCCAGCAGGGTGTATAGCAATCAGCCCCAGCATTTT	CASRVYSNQPQHF
TRBV29-1	TRBD2	TRBJ2-1	NA	TGCAGCGTTGGGGGGCAAAGCGGGAGAGTGACGCATGAGCAGTTCTTC	CSVGGQSGRVTHEQFF
TRBV9	NA	TRBJ2-5	few	TGTGCCAGCAGCGTAGATGCCCAGGGTTGGGAGACCCAGTACTTC	CASSVDAQGWETQYF
TRBV20-1	TRBD2	TRBJ2-7	NA	TGCAGTGCTACCCCGTCCCTAGCGGGAGGATACGAGCAGTACTTC	CSATPSLAGGYEQYF